The source of this TCR beta chain is a study of human T cells and chemical hapten exposure. Study in general: Patients additionally received therapeutic doses of diphenylcyclopropenone on the scalp once a week, and this continued throughout the roughly 26-week study.

The CDR3 contains 15 residues. Trimming shortened V by 6 bases and J by 4 bases, and 19 bases separated the two germline ends. The germline V gene encodes CDR1 MNHNY and CDR2 SVGAGI (reference sequence). From the RACE reads, TCRdb called clonotypes with MiXCR, one entry per CDR3 protein. Among around 75,000 distinct CDR3 sequences listed, 9% to 12% were seen once. The sample's time point: patch test 2, 6 weeks after DPC sensitization. Treatment specified: therapeutic diphenylcyclopropenone sensitization with weekly scalp DPC. This chain uses TRBV6-6 with TRBJ2-7; TRBD1 might be the D (6 bases). The origin of this receptor is a woman between 45 and 60 years old with alopecia areata. Some clones in this sample may be carry-over from other donors' samples. The sequences come from whole blood, collected in connection with sensitization to the hapten diphenylcyclopropenone (DPC). DNA for the CDR3: TGTGCCAGCAGCTCCGGGACAAGGTCCGGGTACGAGCAGTACTTC. Encoded protein: CASSSGTRSGYEQYF.